The T cell receptor (beta chain) under discussion was sequenced for a study of blood T cell repertoires in COVID-19. Background on the study: Collection of acute and convalescent COVID-19 samples took place in the United States, Italy and Spain. T cells, B-cell-depleted T cells, or PBMCs provided the cDNA or gDNA that served as material.

Per the original methods: Amplification from reference gene primers served as the basis for estimated nucleated cell counts. Repertoires were generated with immunoSEQ multiplex PCR, while TCRdb's copy carries only in-frame clones and drops some. D and trimming were read from the DNA, whereas the V and J calls and clone size are those reported in that table. Of 400,000 to 550,000 clones in the sample, approximately 90% were seen once. This CDR3 is 14 amino acids long. J gave up 6 bases and V 3 bases, and 3 bases lay outside the gene matches. Germline V gene data show CDR1 as LNHDA and CDR2 as SQIVND (reference sequence).

The clonotype comes from a woman aged 25 to 39 with acute or convalescent COVID-19. The rearrangement joins TRBV19 to TRBJ2-3; TRBD2 matches 10 bases. The material sequenced was peripheral blood. CDR3 region: CASSITSGVDTQYF. The CDR3 region has the DNA TGTGCCAGTAGTATCACTAGCGGGGTCGATACGCAGTATTTT.